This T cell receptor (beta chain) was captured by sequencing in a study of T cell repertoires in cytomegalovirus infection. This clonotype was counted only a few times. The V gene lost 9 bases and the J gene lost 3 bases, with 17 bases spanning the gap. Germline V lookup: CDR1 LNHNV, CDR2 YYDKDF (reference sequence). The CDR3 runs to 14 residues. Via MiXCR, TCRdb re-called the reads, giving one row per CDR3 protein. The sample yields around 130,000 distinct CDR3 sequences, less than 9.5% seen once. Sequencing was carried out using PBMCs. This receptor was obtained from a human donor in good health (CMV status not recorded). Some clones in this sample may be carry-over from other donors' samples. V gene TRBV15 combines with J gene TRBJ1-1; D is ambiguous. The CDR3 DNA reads TGTGCCACTTCTTCTCAGGTCGGCGACACTGAAGCTTTCTTT. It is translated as CATSSQVGDTEAFF.